A selection of T cell receptor beta chains follows, all from one sample in a study of Tregs in tolerant kidney transplant recipients. Libraries were prepared by immunoSEQ multiplex PCR; TCRdb keeps only in-frame clonotypes and omits some of them. This table holds 55,000 to 80,000 clones, around 98% found once. Material: Tregs from blood, obtained before the transplant. These receptors were collected from a human donor who received a combined kidney and bone marrow transplant. Each CDR3 is given with its conserved first and last residue. The order of the fields is CDR3 length, J gene, D gene, V gene, clone size, CDR3 DNA, CDR3 protein. A D gene is named only where the DNA matches it firmly. Size tells how often a clone was seen (once, few, many) or the class of an expanded clone, and some rows leave it out.

14 | TRBJ2-3 | - | TRBV5-1 | - | TGCGCCAGCAGCCTTGACAGACTCACAGATACGCAGTATTTT | CASSLDRLTDTQYF
16 | TRBJ1-4 | - | TRBV28 | - | TGTGCCAGCAGTATTTTGACACTAGCAACTAATGAAAAACTGTTTTTT | CASSILTLATNEKLFF
13 | TRBJ2-7 | TRBD1 | TRBV30 | - | TGTGCCTGGAGTAACGACAGGGGATACGAGCAGTACTTC | CAWSNDRGYEQYF
15 | TRBJ1-2 | TRBD1 | TRBV18 | - | TGTGCCAGCACGATGTCCTTTAGGGACAGCTATGGCTACACCTTC | CASTMSFRDSYGYTF
17 | TRBJ1-1 | - | TRBV7-6 | - | TGTGCCAGCAGTCCCCGACCCGGGGACACTAAAAACACTGAAGCTTTCTTT | CASSPRPGDTKNTEAFF
15 | TRBJ1-4 | - | TRBV4-2 | - | TGTGCCAGCAGCCAACCCGGGGGGCTGAATGAAAAACTGTTTTTT | CASSQPGGLNEKLFF
14 | TRBJ1-2 | TRBD1 | TRBV4-3 | - | TGCGCCAGCAGCCAAGTGACAGGGGTCTATGGCTACACCTTC | CASSQVTGVYGYTF
13 | TRBJ1-5 | - | TRBV4-1 | - | TGCGCCAGCAGCCTTGTCCACAATCAGCCCCAGCATTTT | CASSLVHNQPQHF
14 | TRBJ2-7 | - | TRBV19 | once | TGTGCCAGTAGTAGGGGGACTGCTTCCTACGAGCAGTACTTC | CASSRGTASYEQYF
14 | TRBJ2-7 | - | TRBV7-2 | - | TGTGCCAGCAGCAAGGACGGGATCTCCTACGAGCAGTACTTC | CASSKDGISYEQYF
12 | TRBJ1-1 | - | TRBV10-3 | medium-sized | TGTGCCGCGGGGACCTTGAACACTGAAGCTTTCTTT | CAAGTLNTEAFF
14 | TRBJ2-7 | TRBD1 | TRBV11-2 | - | TGTGCCAGCAGCTCGCTGACAGGGGGCTACGAGCAGTACTTC | CASSSLTGGYEQYF
13 | TRBJ2-7 | TRBD2 | TRBV19 | once | TGTGCCAGTAGGACTAGCGGGAGCCACGAGCAGTACTTC | CASRTSGSHEQYF
19 | TRBJ2-1 | TRBD2 | TRBV7-3 | - | TGTGCCAGCAGCCGAACGGGGGGGACTAGCGGGACCTCCTACAATGAGCAGTTCTTC | CASSRTGGTSGTSYNEQFF
16 | TRBJ2-7 | TRBD2 | TRBV6-5 | - | TGTGCCAGCAGTTTCTCCGGGACTAGCGCACCCTACGAGCAGTACTTC | CASSFSGTSAPYEQYF
14 | TRBJ1-4 | - | TRBV6-1 | - | TGTGCCAGCAGATTCGGTTGGACTAATGAAAAACTGTTTTTT | CASRFGWTNEKLFF
18 | TRBJ2-3 | TRBD2 | TRBV5-6 | - | TGTGCCAGCAGCTTGCGGACTAGCGGGGGGGCCAGGACAGATACGCAGTATTTT | CASSLRTSGGARTDTQYF
14 | TRBJ1-5 | - | TRBV19 | - | TGTGCCAGTAGTATAGTTGGCTCCAATCAGCCCCAGCATTTT | CASSIVGSNQPQHF
12 | TRBJ1-2 | - | TRBV5-6 | - | TGTGCCAGCAGTCTTGGGAGGTATGGCTACACCTTC | CASSLGRYGYTF
15 | TRBJ1-3 | - | TRBV4-1 | - | TGCGCCAGCAGCCAAGAAGGGCCGGGAAGAAACACCATATATTTT | CASSQEGPGRNTIYF
15 | TRBJ2-2 | TRBD1 | TRBV18 | - | TGTGCCAGCTCACCACGGACAGGGACCACCGGGGAGCTGTTTTTT | CASSPRTGTTGELFF
16 | TRBJ1-1 | - | TRBV2 | once | TGTGCCAGCAGTCCCTTGACAGAATTAATGAACACTGAAGCTTTCTTT | CASSPLTELMNTEAFF
8 | TRBJ1-1 | - | TRBV20-1 | - | TGCAGTTCAGGGTATGCTTTCTTT | CSSGYAFF
15 | TRBJ2-5 | TRBD2 | TRBV6-1 | - | TGTGCCAGCATCAAGACTAGCGGGGGGGAAGAGACCCAGTACTTC | CASIKTSGGEETQYF
14 | TRBJ1-5 | - | TRBV2 | - | TGTGCCAGCAGTGTGGGCTATAGCAATCAGCCCCAGCATTTT | CASSVGYSNQPQHF
13 | TRBJ2-2 | - | TRBV7-2 | few | TGTGCCAGCAGAGGACTTAACACCGGGGAGCTGTTTTTT | CASRGLNTGELFF
14 | TRBJ1-1 | TRBD1 | TRBV6-6 | - | TGTGCCAGCAGAGCTGGACAGGTGAACACTGAAGCTTTCTTT | CASRAGQVNTEAFF
12 | TRBJ1-5 | - | TRBV28 | - | TGTGCCATTCGGGGAAGCAATCAGCCCCAGCATTTT | CAIRGSNQPQHF
16 | TRBJ2-3 | TRBD1 | TRBV5-1 | once | TGCGCCAGCAGCACCCCGACAGGGCTTAGCACAGATACGCAGTATTTT | CASSTPTGLSTDTQYF
17 | TRBJ2-3 | TRBD2 | TRBV4-2 | - | TGTGCCAGCAGCCCGGGACTAGCGGGAGGGCCTCGGGATACGCAGTATTTT | CASSPGLAGGPRDTQYF
21 | TRBJ2-7 | TRBD1 | TRBV5-1 | - | TGCGCCAGCAGCTTGGCTCGTTCGCCCGGGACAGGCCCTGTTTTTCTCCACGAGCAGTACTTC | CASSLARSPGTGPVFLHEQYF
15 | TRBJ2-3 | - | TRBV15 | - | TGTGCCACCAGCAGTTTTCGGCTTAGGGGAGATACGCAGTATTTT | CATSSFRLRGDTQYF
12 | TRBJ1-2 | TRBD1 | TRBV6-5 | - | TGTGCCAGCAGTGAGACAGGGTATGGCTACACCTTC | CASSETGYGYTF
15 | TRBJ1-2 | TRBD1 | TRBV4-1 | once | TGCGCCAGCAGCCCCTCAAAACAGGGGGGCTATGGCTACACCTTC | CASSPSKQGGYGYTF
14 | TRBJ2-1 | - | TRBV7-9 | - | TGTGCCAGCAGCTTAGACAATAGCGCCAATGAGCAGTTCTTC | CASSLDNSANEQFF
16 | TRBJ2-3 | - | TRBV11-1 | - | TGTGCCAGCAGCTTATTTCGGGGTCCGTTCACAGATACGCAGTATTTT | CASSLFRGPFTDTQYF
19 | TRBJ2-3 | TRBD2 | TRBV4-3 | - | TGCGCCAGCAGCCAAGAAGGGGCTAGCGGGGGGGATCTCCCCGATACGCAGTATTTT | CASSQEGASGGDLPDTQYF
14 | TRBJ1-1 | - | TRBV19 | - | TGTGCCAGTAGTATAGCCCATGGAGGCACTGAAGCTTTCTTT | CASSIAHGGTEAFF
14 | TRBJ2-5 | - | TRBV7-2 | - | TGTGCCAGCAGCCCCTCAGGGGGGCCGGAGACCCAGTACTTC | CASSPSGGPETQYF
13 | TRBJ2-2 | TRBD2 | TRBV25-1 | - | TGTGCCAGCAGTGAATGGGGGGGCGGGGAGCTGTTTTTT | CASSEWGGGELFF
13 | TRBJ1-1 | TRBD1 | TRBV5-1 | once | TGCGCCAGCAGCTTGGGACAGGGAAGCGAAGCTTTCTTT | CASSLGQGSEAFF
14 | TRBJ1-4 | - | TRBV6-1 | - | TGTGCCAGCACAGAACAGGGTCGGAGTGAAAAACTGTTTTTT | CASTEQGRSEKLFF
15 | TRBJ1-5 | - | TRBV6-5 | - | TGTGCCAGCAGTTACTCGCTATATAGCAATCAGCCCCAGCATTTT | CASSYSLYSNQPQHF
14 | TRBJ1-2 | TRBD1 | TRBV7-2 | once | TGTGCCAGCAGCCCCCAGGGGGGTGGCTATGGCTACACCTTC | CASSPQGGGYGYTF
17 | TRBJ2-1 | TRBD2 | TRBV12-5 | - | TGTGCTAGTGGTTTGACCATACTAGCGGGAGATTACAATGAGCAGTTCTTC | CASGLTILAGDYNEQFF
15 | TRBJ2-3 | TRBD1 | TRBV6-6 | - | TGTGCCAGCAGTTACAGGGGGCCGGCAGAAGGTACGCAGTATTTT | CASSYRGPAEGTQYF
16 | TRBJ2-1 | - | TRBV5-4 | - | TGTGCCAGCAGCTTGATGGCGGAGAGCTCCTACAATGAGCAGTTCTTC | CASSLMAESSYNEQFF
15 | TRBJ2-5 | - | TRBV7-6 | - | TGTGCCAGCAGCTTAGGAGTAATAAGACAAGAGACCCAGTACTTC | CASSLGVIRQETQYF
14 | TRBJ2-7 | - | TRBV18 | - | TGTGCCAGCTCACCAGACAGGAGCTCCTACGAGCAGTACTTC | CASSPDRSSYEQYF
13 | TRBJ1-2 | - | TRBV7-9 | - | TGTGCCAGCAGCTTAGCGCAACAGGCAGGCTACACCTTC | CASSLAQQAGYTF
15 | TRBJ2-1 | - | TRBV7-3 | - | TGTGCCAGCAGCTTTAACGCGGGGCTCTACAATGAGCAGTTCTTC | CASSFNAGLYNEQFF